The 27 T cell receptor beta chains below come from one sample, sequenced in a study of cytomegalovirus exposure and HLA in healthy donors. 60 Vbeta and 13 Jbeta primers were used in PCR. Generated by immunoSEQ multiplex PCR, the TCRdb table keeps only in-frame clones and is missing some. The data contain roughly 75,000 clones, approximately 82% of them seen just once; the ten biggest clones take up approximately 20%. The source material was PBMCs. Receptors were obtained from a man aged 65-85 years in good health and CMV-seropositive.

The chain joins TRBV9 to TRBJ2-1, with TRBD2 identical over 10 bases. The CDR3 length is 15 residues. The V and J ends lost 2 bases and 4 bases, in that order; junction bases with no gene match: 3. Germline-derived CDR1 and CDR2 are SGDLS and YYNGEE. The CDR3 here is CASSVTSGEYNEQFF. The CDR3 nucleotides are TGTGCCAGCAGCGTTACTAGCGGGGAATACAATGAGCAGTTCTTC.

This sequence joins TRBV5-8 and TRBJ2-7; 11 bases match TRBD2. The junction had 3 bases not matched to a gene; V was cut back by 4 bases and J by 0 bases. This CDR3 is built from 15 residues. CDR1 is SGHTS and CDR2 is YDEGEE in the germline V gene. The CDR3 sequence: CASSTGTSGSYEQYF. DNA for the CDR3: TGTGCCAGCAGCACCGGGACTAGCGGCTCCTACGAGCAGTACTTC.

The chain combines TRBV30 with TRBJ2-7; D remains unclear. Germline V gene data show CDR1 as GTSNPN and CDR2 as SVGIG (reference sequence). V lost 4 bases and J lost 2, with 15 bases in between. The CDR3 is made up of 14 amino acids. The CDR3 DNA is TGTGCCTGGACACAAACATCGCTAGCCTACGAGCAGTACTTC. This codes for CAWTQTSLAYEQYF.

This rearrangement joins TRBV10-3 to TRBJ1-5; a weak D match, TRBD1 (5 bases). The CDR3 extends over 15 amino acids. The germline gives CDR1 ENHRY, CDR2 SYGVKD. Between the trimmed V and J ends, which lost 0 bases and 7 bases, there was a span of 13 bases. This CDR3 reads CAISESSLEGQPQHF. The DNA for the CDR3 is TGTGCCATCAGTGAGTCGAGTCTGGAGGGGCAGCCCCAGCATTTT.

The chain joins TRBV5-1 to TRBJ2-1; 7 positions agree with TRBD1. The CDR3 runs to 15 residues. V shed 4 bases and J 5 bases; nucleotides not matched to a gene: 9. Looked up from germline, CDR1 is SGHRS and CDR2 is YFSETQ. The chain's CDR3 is CASSLDRVENNEQFF. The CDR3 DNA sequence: TGCGCCAGCAGCCTAGACAGGGTAGAGAACAATGAGCAGTTCTTC.

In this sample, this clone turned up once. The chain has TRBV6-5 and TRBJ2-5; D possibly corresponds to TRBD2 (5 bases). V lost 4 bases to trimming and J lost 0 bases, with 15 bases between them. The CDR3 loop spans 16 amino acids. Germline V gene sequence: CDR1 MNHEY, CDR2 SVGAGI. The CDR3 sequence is CASSSKRRRYQETQYF. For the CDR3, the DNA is TGTGCCAGCAGTTCCAAGCGGAGGAGGTACCAAGAGACCCAGTACTTC.

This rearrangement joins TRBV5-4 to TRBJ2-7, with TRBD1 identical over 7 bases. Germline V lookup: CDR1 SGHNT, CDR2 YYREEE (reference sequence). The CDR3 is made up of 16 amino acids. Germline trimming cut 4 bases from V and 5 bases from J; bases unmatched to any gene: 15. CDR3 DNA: TGTGCCAGCAGCCCCCGAGGTGGCAGGGGGTTCAACGAGCAGTACTTC. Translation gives CASSPRGGRGFNEQYF.

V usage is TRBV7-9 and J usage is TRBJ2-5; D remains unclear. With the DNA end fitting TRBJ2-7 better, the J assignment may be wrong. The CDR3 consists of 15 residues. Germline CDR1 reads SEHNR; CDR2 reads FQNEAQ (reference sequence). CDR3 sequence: CASSLNPERPYEQYF. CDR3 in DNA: TGTGCCAGCAGCTTAAACCCGGAGAGGCCCTACGAGCAGTACTTC.

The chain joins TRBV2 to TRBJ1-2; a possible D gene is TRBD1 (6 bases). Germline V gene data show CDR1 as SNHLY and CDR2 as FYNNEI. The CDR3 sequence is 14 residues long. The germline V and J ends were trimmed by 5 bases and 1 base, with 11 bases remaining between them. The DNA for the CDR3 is TGTGCCAGCAGTCCACAGGGCTTTAACTATGGCTACACCTTC. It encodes CASSPQGFNYGYTF.

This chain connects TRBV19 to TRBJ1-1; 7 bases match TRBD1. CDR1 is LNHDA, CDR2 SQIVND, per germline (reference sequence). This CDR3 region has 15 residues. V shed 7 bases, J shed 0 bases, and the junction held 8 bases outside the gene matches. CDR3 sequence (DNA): TGTGCCAGTACCTTCAGGGGGTCAATGAACACTGAAGCTTTCTTT. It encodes CASTFRGSMNTEAFF. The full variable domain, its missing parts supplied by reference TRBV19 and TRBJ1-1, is DGGITQSPKYLFRKEGQNVTLSCEQNLNHDAMYWYRQDPGQGLRLIYYSQIVNDFQKGDIAEGYSVSREKKESFPLTVTSAQKNPTAFYLCASTFRGSMNTEAFFGQGTRLTVV.

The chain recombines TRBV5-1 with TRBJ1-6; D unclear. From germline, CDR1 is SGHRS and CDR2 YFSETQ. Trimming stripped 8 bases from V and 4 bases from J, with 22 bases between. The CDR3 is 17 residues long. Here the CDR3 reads CASAAEEGPSYNSPLHF. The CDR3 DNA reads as TGCGCCAGTGCCGCCGAGGAGGGTCCCTCTTATAATTCACCCCTCCACTTT.

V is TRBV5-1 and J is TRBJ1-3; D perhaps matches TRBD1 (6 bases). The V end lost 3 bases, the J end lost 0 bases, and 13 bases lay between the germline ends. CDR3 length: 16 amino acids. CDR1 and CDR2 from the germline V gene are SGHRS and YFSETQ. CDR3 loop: CASSYSGVSSGNTIYF. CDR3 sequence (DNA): TGCGCCAGCAGCTATTCAGGGGTTTCCTCTGGAAACACCATATATTTT.

DNA of the CDR3: TGTGCCAGCAGCTTAGCAGAACTAAACACTGAAGCTTTCTTT. It specifies CASSLAELNTEAFF. The chain joins TRBV11-1 to TRBJ1-1; D is uncertain. This CDR3 is built from 14 residues. Germline V lookup: CDR1 SGHAT, CDR2 FQDESV (reference sequence). Trimming took 0 bases from V and 2 from J, leaving 7 bases between them. The variable domain in full, completed from reference TRBV11-1 and TRBJ1-1, reads EAEVAQSPRYKITEKSQAVAFWCDPISGHATLYWYRQILGQGPELLVQFQDESVVDDSQLPKDRFSAERLKGVDSTLKIQPAELGDSAMYLCASSLAELNTEAFFGQGTRLTVV.

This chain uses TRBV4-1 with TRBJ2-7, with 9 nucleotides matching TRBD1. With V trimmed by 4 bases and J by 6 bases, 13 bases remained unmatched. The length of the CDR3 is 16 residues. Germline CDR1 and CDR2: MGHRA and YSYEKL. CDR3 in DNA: TGCGCCAGCAGCCCTTGGGGGGGGACAGGGTCGAGCGAGCAGTACTTC. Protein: CASSPWGGTGSSEQYF.

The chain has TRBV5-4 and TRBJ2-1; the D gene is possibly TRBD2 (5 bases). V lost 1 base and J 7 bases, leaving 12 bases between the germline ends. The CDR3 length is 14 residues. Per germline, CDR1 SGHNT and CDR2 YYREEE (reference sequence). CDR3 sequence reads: CASSLTGVWNEQFF. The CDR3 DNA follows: TGTGCCAGCAGCTTGACCGGGGTGTGGAATGAGCAGTTCTTC. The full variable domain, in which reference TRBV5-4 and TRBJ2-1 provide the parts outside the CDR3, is ETGVTQSPTHLIKTRGQQVTLRCSSQSGHNTVSWYQQALGQGPQFIFQYYREEENGRGNFPPRFSGLQFPNYSSELNVNALELDDSALYLCASSLTGVWNEQFFGPGTRLTVL.

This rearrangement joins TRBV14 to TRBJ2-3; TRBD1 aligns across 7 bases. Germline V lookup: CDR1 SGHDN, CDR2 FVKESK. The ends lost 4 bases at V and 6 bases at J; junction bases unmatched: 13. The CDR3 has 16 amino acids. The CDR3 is CASSRQDRALEDTQYF. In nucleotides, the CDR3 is TGTGCCAGCAGCCGGCAAGACAGGGCCCTTGAGGATACGCAGTATTTT.

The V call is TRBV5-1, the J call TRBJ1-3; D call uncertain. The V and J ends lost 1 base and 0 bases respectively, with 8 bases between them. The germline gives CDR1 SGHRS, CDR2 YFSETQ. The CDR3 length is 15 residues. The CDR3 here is CASSLQPGSGNTIYF. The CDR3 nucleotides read TGCGCCAGCAGCTTGCAACCCGGCTCTGGAAACACCATATATTTT.

CDR3 protein: CASSLGQGDTQYF. The CDR3 nucleotides read TGTGCCAGCAGCTTAGGACAGGGGGATACGCAGTATTTT. The rearrangement joins TRBV7-2 to TRBJ2-3; 8 bases map to TRBD1. The CDR3 spans 13 residues. In germline, CDR1 is SGHTA, CDR2 FQGNSA. V lost 1 base to trimming and J lost 6 bases; unmatched junction nucleotides: 0. The variable domain in full, with the rest retrieved from reference TRBV7-2 and TRBJ2-3, is GAGVSQSPSNKVTEKGKDVELRCDPISGHTALYWYRQSLGQGLEFLIYFQGNSAPDKSGLPSDRFSAERTGGSVSTLTIQRTQQEDSAVYLCASSLGQGDTQYFGPGTRLTVL.

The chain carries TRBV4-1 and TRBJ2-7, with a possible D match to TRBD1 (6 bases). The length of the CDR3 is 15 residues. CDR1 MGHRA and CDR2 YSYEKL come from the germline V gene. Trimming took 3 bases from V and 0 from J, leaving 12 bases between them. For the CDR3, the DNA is TGCGCCAGCAGCCAGACAGGTGGGAGCTCCTACGAGCAGTACTTC. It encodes CASSQTGGSSYEQYF.

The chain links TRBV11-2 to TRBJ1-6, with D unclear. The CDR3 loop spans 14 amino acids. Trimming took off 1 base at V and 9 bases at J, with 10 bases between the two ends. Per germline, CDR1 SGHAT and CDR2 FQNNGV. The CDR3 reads CASSLGVTGSPLHF. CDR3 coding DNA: TGTGCCAGCAGCTTAGGAGTGACGGGTTCACCCCTCCACTTT.

CDR3 DNA: TGTGCCAGTCAACCGAGGGGGCAGGGAGGTGAAAAACTGTTTTTT. It yields the protein CASQPRGQGGEKLFF. J is TRBJ1-4 and V is TRBV19; 7 positions match TRBD1. This CDR3 is 15 amino acids long. The germline V gene has CDR1 LNHDA and CDR2 SQIVND (reference sequence). Trimming at V came to 8 bases and at J to 7 bases, leaving 13 bases not matched to a gene.

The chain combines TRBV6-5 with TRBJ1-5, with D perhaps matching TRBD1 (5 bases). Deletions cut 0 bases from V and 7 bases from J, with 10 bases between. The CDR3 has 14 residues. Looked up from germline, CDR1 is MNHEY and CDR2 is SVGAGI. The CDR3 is CASSYSQGGQPQHF. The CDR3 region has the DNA TGTGCCAGCAGTTACTCCCAGGGAGGACAGCCCCAGCATTTT.

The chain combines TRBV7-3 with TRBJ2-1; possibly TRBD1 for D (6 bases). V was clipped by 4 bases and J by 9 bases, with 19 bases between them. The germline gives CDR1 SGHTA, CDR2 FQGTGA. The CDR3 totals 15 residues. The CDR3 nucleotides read TGTGCCAGCAGCTCCCACAGGGTTTCCGAACGTGAGCAGTTCTTC. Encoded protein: CASSSHRVSEREQFF.

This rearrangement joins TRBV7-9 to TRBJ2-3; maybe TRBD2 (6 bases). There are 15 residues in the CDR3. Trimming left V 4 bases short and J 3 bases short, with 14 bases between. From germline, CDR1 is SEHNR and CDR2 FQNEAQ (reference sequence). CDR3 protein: CASSSPGVATDTQYF. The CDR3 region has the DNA TGTGCCAGCAGCTCCCCGGGGGTAGCGACAGATACGCAGTATTTT.

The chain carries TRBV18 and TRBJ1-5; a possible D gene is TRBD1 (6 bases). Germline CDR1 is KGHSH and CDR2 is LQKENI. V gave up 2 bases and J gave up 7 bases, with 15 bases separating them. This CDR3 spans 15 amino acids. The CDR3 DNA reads TGTGCCAGCTCACCAAGAACCCAGGGGAACCAGCCCCAGCATTTT. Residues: CASSPRTQGNQPQHF. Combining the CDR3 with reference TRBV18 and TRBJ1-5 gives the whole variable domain NAGVMQNPRHLVRRRGQEARLRCSPMKGHSHVYWYRQLPEEGLKFMVYLQKENIIDESGMPKERFSAEFPKEGPSILRIQQVVRGDSAAYFCASSPRTQGNQPQHFGDGTRLSIL.

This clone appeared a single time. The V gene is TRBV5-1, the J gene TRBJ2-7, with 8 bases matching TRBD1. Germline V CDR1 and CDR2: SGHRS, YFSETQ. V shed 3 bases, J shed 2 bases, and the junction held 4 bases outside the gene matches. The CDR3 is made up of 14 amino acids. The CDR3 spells CASSSTGEPYEQYF. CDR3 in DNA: TGCGCCAGCAGCTCGACAGGGGAACCCTACGAGCAGTACTTC.

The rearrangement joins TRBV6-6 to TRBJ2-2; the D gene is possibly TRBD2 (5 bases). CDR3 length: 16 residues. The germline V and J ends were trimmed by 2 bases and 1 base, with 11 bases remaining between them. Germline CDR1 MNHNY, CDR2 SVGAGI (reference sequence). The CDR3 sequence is CASSYVSSKNTGELFF. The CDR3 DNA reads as TGTGCCAGCAGTTACGTATCTAGCAAGAACACCGGGGAGCTGTTTTTT.